A single sample is the source of the 14 T cell receptor beta chains below, sequenced in a study of T-cell reconstitution after alpha-beta-depleted transplantation in children. Preparation of the TCRbeta library was carried out with unique molecular identifiers. TCRdb independently ran MiXCR on the PCR reads; one entry per CDR3 protein. The sample lists about 360,000 distinct CDR3 sequences; about an eighth were seen once. The starting material was PBMCs, obtained from the stem cell graft. The receptors derive from a human donor who donated a stem cell graft to a child with Fanconi anemia.

This clonotype was counted at least ten times. The V and J genes are TRBV5-1 and TRBJ2-1; 7 positions agree with TRBD2. This CDR3 is 14 amino acids long. Looked up from germline, CDR1 is SGHRS and CDR2 is YFSETQ. V shed 2 bases, J shed 5 bases, and the junction held 4 bases outside the gene matches. The chain's CDR3 is CASSFSGWDNEQFF. The CDR3 region has the DNA TGCGCCAGCAGCTTTAGCGGGTGGGACAATGAGCAGTTCTTC.

CDR3 sequence reads: CATSRVKGYEQYF. DNA of the CDR3: TGTGCCACCAGCAGAGTAAAGGGCTACGAGCAGTACTTC. This chain uses TRBV15 with TRBJ2-7; D unclear. Per germline, CDR1 LNHNV and CDR2 YYDKDF (reference sequence). This CDR3 contains 13 residues. The V end was cut by 1 base, the J end by 3 bases, with 7 bases between.

The V and J genes are TRBV11-2 and TRBJ2-7; D is unclear. The CDR3 extends over 10 amino acids. V lost 5 bases and J 12 bases, leaving 11 bases between the germline ends. The V gene's germline CDR1 is SGHAT and CDR2 FQNNGV. CDR3 protein: CASSHVSVYF. The CDR3 DNA sequence: TGTGCCAGCAGCCATGTTAGTGTGTACTTC.

The chain employs TRBV3-1 and TRBJ2-5, with D possibly matching TRBD2 (6 bases). The CDR3 covers 13 residues. The germline CDR1 and CDR2 sequences are LGHDT and YNNKEL (reference sequence). Trimming left V 4 bases short and J 5 bases short, with 11 bases between. DNA of the CDR3: TGTGCCAGCAGCCTCGGGACTCCCGAGACCCAGTACTTC. Translating it yields CASSLGTPETQYF.

The chain uses TRBV5-6 and TRBJ1-5; 9 nucleotides line up with TRBD1. Trimming took 3 bases from V and 5 from J; bases not matched to a gene: 6. The CDR3 consists of 15 residues. The germline V gene encodes CDR1 SGHDT and CDR2 YYEEEE. As DNA, the CDR3 is TGTGCCAGCAGCTCCCGGGACAGGGCCGATCAGCCCCAGCATTTT. It specifies CASSSRDRADQPQHF.

This clonotype was seen a few times. The gene calls are TRBV4-3 and TRBJ2-3; 10 positions agree with TRBD1. The CDR3 spans 16 residues. V dropped 4 bases and J dropped 4; count of bases not matched to a gene: 8. Germline CDR1 is LGHNA and CDR2 is YSLEER. The DNA for the CDR3 is TGCGCCAGCAGCCTCCTTAGCGGGACAGGGGCAGATACGCAGTATTTT. Residues: CASSLLSGTGADTQYF.

The CDR3 DNA is TGTGCCAGTTCTGGACCGAGACAGATGAACACTGAAGCTTTCTTT. Protein product: CASSGPRQMNTEAFF. The rearrangement links TRBV19 to TRBJ1-1; D may be TRBD1 (5 bases). The germline V gene has CDR1 LNHDA and CDR2 SQIVND (reference sequence). The CDR3 runs to 15 residues. V lost 8 bases, J lost 0 bases, and 16 bases lay in between.

This clonotype was seen a few times. The chain recombines TRBV6-5 with TRBJ1-1, with a possible D match to TRBD1 (5 bases). This CDR3 region has 11 residues. Germline CDR1 is MNHEY and CDR2 is SVGAGI. Trimming removed 6 bases from V and 7 bases from J, with 9 bases in between. The CDR3 bases are TGTGCCAGCAGGGGGGTTTATGAAGCTTTCTTT. Its protein product is CASRGVYEAFF.

V is TRBV6-1 and J is TRBJ2-7; possible D gene TRBD2, 6 bases. The germline CDR1 and CDR2 sequences are MNHNS and SASEGT. The V gene lost 7 bases and the J gene lost 3 bases, with 16 bases spanning the gap. The CDR3 length is 14 residues. CDR3 region: CASTGRESLYEQYF. CDR3 bases: TGTGCCAGCACCGGTCGGGAGTCGCTCTACGAGCAGTACTTC.

About this clonotype itself: A much larger clone differs by one base, so this may be a read error. J is TRBJ2-5 and V is TRBV24-1, with D possibly matching TRBD1 (5 bases). CDR3 length: 16 amino acids. Trimming left V 2 bases short and J 5 bases short, with 17 bases between. Germline V CDR1 and CDR2: KGHDR, SFDVKD. The chain's CDR3 is CATSDSTTVDHETQYF. CDR3 nucleotide sequence: TGTGCCACCAGTGATTCTACGACAGTTGATCACGAGACCCAGTACTTC.

The V gene is TRBV20-1, the J gene TRBJ2-7; D gene uncertain. The CDR3 has 13 amino acids. CDR1 is DFQATT and CDR2 is SNEGSKA in the germline V gene (reference sequence). V lost 2 bases and J 2 bases, leaving 10 bases between the germline ends. The CDR3 nucleotides read TGCAGTGCTAGACGAAGCCCCACCTACGAGCAGTACTTC. This codes for CSARRSPTYEQYF.

V and J are TRBV12-3 or TRBV12-4 and TRBJ2-3; D unclear. The CDR3 loop spans 12 amino acids. V lost 10 bases to trimming and J lost 2 bases, with 10 bases between them. The chain's CDR3 is CAINRDTDTQYF. In DNA, the CDR3 is TGTGCCATCAACCGAGACACAGATACGCAGTATTTT.

The chain recombines TRBV7-9 with TRBJ2-3, with TRBD2 identical over 8 bases. Germline CDR1 reads SEHNR; CDR2 reads FQNEAQ (reference sequence). The V segment lost 4 bases and the J segment 7 bases; nucleotides outside the gene matches: 13. CDR3 length: 16 residues. The CDR3, as DNA: TGTGCCAGCAGCTCTTCTACTCGCGGGGGGCCCCATACGCAGTATTTT. It specifies CASSSSTRGGPHTQYF.

This clonotype was recorded at least ten times. The chain recombines TRBV5-1 with TRBJ2-1; no firm D call. The V gene lost 5 bases and the J gene lost 6 bases, with 15 bases spanning the gap. The germline V gene encodes CDR1 SGHRS and CDR2 YFSETQ. This CDR3 spans 14 amino acids. CDR3 bases: TGCGCCAGCAGGAATTTAGAAGTTTCCAATGAGCAGTTCTTC. Translating gives CASRNLEVSNEQFF.